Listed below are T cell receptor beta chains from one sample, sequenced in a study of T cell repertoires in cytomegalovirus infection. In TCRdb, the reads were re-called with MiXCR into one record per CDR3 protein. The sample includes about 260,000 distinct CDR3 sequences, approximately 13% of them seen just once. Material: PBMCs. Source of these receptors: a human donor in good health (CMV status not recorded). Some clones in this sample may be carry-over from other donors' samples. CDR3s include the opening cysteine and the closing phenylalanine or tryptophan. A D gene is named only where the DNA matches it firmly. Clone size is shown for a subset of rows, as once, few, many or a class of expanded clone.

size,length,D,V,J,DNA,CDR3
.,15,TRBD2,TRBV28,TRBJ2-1,TGTGCCAGCAGACCAAGCGGGGCGGGGTCTAGGGAGCAGTTCTTC,CASRPSGAGSREQFF
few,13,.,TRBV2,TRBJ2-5,TGTGCCAGCAGTGAACGGGGCCAAGAGACCCAGTACTTC,CASSERGQETQYF
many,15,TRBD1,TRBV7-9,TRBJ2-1,TGTGCCAGCAGCTTAGAGACAGGGGGCACGAATGAGCAGTTCTTC,CASSLETGGTNEQFF
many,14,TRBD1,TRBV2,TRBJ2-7,TGTGCCATCCTAAATAGGGACAGACCCTACGAGCAGTACTTC,CAILNRDRPYEQYF
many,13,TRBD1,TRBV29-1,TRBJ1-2,TGCAGCGTCGAGACAGGGGGCCGGGATGGCTACACCTTC,CSVETGGRDGYTF
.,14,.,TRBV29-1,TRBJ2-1,TGCAGCGTTGAAGGGGAGGCAACCCGCCTCCCGCAGTTCTTC,CSVEGEATRLPQFF
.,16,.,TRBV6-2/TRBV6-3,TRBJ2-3,TGTGCCAGCAGTACTCTGTCCGAGGGGGTAACAGATACGCAGTATTTT,CASSTLSEGVTDTQYF
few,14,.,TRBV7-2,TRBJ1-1,TGTGCCAGCAGCCGAAAGGGACAGAACACTGAAGCTTTCTTT,CASSRKGQNTEAFF
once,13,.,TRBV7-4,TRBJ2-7,TGTGCCTCGACTGATGGGCTCTCCTACGAGCAGTACTTC,CASTDGLSYEQYF
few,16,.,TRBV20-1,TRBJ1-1,TGCAGTGCTAGGCCCCCAGGCCGGGCTTCGAACACTGAAGCTTTCTTT,CSARPPGRASNTEAFF
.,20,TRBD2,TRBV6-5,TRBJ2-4,TGTGCCAGCAGTTACACCCCCCTCTCCTATAGCGGGGGCCGCAAAAACATTCAGTACTTC,CASSYTPLSYSGGRKNIQYF
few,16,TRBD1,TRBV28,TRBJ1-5,TGTGCCAGCAGTTTCTCGGGACAGGGTGACAGTCAGCCCCAGCATTTT,CASSFSGQGDSQPQHF
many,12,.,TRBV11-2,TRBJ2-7,TGTGCCAGCAGCCCTCGATCCTACGAGCAGTACTTC,CASSPRSYEQYF
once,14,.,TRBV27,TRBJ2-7,TGTGCCAGCAGTCCCCTCGCAGGGGGGCGCGAGCAGTACTTC,CASSPLAGGREQYF
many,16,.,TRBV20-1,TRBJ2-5,TGCAGTGCTAGAGATCGGGGGGCCCTGATCCAAGAGACCCAGTACTTC,CSARDRGALIQETQYF
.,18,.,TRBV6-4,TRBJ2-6,TGTGCCAGCAGTCCCAAATACGACGGGGAAGGCGGGGCCAACGTCCTGACTTTC,CASSPKYDGEGGANVLTF
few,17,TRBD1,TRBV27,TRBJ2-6,TGTGCCGGCCTAAGACAGGGCCCTATCTCTGGGGCCAACGTCCTGACTTTC,CAGLRQGPISGANVLTF
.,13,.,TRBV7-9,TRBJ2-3,TGTGCCAGCAGCTCTACGGGCACAGATACGCAGTATTTT,CASSSTGTDTQYF